One sample yielded the 14 T cell receptor beta chains listed below, sequenced in a study of OX40 agonist ivuxolimab in advanced cancers. The assay was immunoSEQ multiplex PCR, and TCRdb's table has in-frame clones only and misses some. Here the sample spans some 40,000 clones, about 78% being singletons. Here the sequenced sample was CD4+ or CD8+ T cells sorted from blood, taken in a trial of the OX40 agonist ivuxolimab. Source of these receptors: an adult with an advanced solid tumor such as melanoma, head and neck, liver or kidney cancer.

The V call is TRBV19, the J call TRBJ2-4; D is uncertain. The germline V gene encodes CDR1 LNHDA and CDR2 SQIVND (reference sequence). There are 14 residues in the CDR3. Trimming removed 10 bases at V and 0 bases at J, with 13 bases between. CDR3 residues: CATKEPLAKNIQYF. CDR3 sequence (DNA): TGTGCCACCAAGGAGCCTCTAGCCAAAAACATTCAGTACTTC.

This sequence joins TRBV7-3 and TRBJ2-3; D may be TRBD1 (6 bases). Germline lookup yields CDR1 SGHTA and CDR2 FQGTGA. This CDR3 is 14 amino acids long. V was shortened by 2 bases and J by 5 bases, with 11 bases between the two germline ends. In DNA form, the CDR3 reads TGTGCCAGCAGCTTACGCAGGGGCAGAGATACGCAGTATTTT. It translates to CASSLRRGRDTQYF.

V gene TRBV6-6 combines with J gene TRBJ1-1; perhaps TRBD1 as D (5 bases). The CDR3 runs 15 residues. Germline values: CDR1 MNHNY, CDR2 SVGAGI (reference sequence). Trimming removed 6 bases from V and 3 bases from J, with 17 bases in between. CDR3 amino acids: CASSKPSGGDTEAFF. The CDR3 DNA is TGTGCCAGCAGCAAACCTTCCGGGGGGGACACTGAAGCTTTCTTT.

This clone has just a few counts. The chain links TRBV6-6 to TRBJ1-2; D is possibly TRBD1 (5 bases). Germline-derived CDR1 and CDR2 are MNHNY and SVGAGI (reference sequence). V lost 4 bases and J lost 7, with 13 bases in between. CDR3 size: 13 residues. CDR3 DNA: TGTGCCAGCAGTTCTACAGGAGGGTCTGGCTACACCTTC. Amino acid sequence: CASSSTGGSGYTF.

J is TRBJ2-5 and V is TRBV20-1, with D maybe TRBD2 (5 bases). Germline values: CDR1 DFQATT, CDR2 SNEGSKA (reference sequence). The CDR3 contains 9 residues. The V end lost 7 bases, the J end lost 5 bases, and 5 bases lay between the germline ends. The CDR3, as DNA: TGCAGTGGAGGGGAGACCCAGTACTTC. The encoded protein is CSGGETQYF.

This clone was seen more than once but under ten times. The J gene is TRBJ1-2, the V gene TRBV6-6; maybe TRBD1 (6 bases). The CDR3 runs to 15 residues. Germline CDR1 reads MNHNY; CDR2 reads SVGAGI (reference sequence). V lost 2 bases, J lost 8 bases, and 18 bases lay in between. The CDR3, as DNA: TGTGCCAGCAGTTACGTTGTAGGGGGATCGGGCGGCTACACCTTC. This encodes CASSYVVGGSGGYTF.

A remark on this clone: A much larger clonotype is one base distant, so this may be a read error. This chain connects TRBV6-4 to TRBJ1-5; D uncertain. The CDR3 consists of 15 residues. CDR1 MRHNA and CDR2 SNTAGT come from the germline V gene. Between the trimmed V and J ends, which lost 4 bases and 1 base, there was a span of 11 bases. The CDR3 is CASSGSPGSNQPQHF. CDR3 in DNA: TGTGCCAGCAGTGGCTCGCCTGGGAGCAATCAGCCCCAGCATTTT.

The chain uses TRBV6-1 and TRBJ2-5, with D perhaps TRBD1 or TRBD2 (6 bases each). Germline V gene data show CDR1 as MNHNS and CDR2 as SASEGT. The length of the CDR3 is 14 residues. V lost 4 bases, J lost 4 bases, and 13 bases lay in between. CDR3 in DNA: TGTGCCAGCAGTGCCCCGGGGGCTATAGAGACCCAGTACTTC. Protein: CASSAPGAIETQYF.

This CDR3 is CASGLVTGTVSYNEQFF. CDR3 DNA: TGTGCTAGTGGTTTGGTTACAGGGACAGTCTCCTACAATGAGCAGTTCTTC. V usage is TRBV12-5 and J usage is TRBJ2-1; 7 bases map to TRBD1. The CDR3 sequence is 17 residues long. V trimming: 0 bases; J trimming: 0 bases; junction bases outside the gene matches: 5. Germline V gives CDR1 LGHNT, CDR2 FRNRAP.

The CDR3 spells CASSLLGINQPQHF. CDR3 in DNA: TGTGCCAGCAGCTTGTTGGGGATTAATCAGCCCCAGCATTTT. The genes are TRBV7-8 and TRBJ1-5; D gene unclear. Trimming took 3 bases from V and 4 from J, leaving 10 bases between them. CDR1 SGHVS and CDR2 FQNEAQ come from the germline V gene. The CDR3 covers 14 residues.

The V call is TRBV7-2, the J call TRBJ1-2, with D uncertain. Trimming took off 6 bases at V and 0 bases at J, with 11 bases between the two ends. This CDR3 comprises 14 residues. CDR1 SGHTA and CDR2 FQGNSA come from the germline V gene. The CDR3 nucleotides read TGTGCCAGCAGGGTTGGGCCCACTAACTATGGCTACACCTTC. This translates into CASRVGPTNYGYTF.

This CDR3 is CASSYSPSYEQYF. The DNA of the CDR3 is TGTGCCAGCAGTTACTCGCCCAGCTACGAGCAGTACTTC. The chain uses TRBV6-6 and TRBJ2-7, with unresolved D. This CDR3 comprises 13 residues. V lost 0 bases and J 3 bases, leaving 6 bases between the germline ends. Germline V gene lookup returns CDR1 MNHNY and CDR2 SVGAGI (reference sequence).

V and J are TRBV30 and TRBJ2-3; 10 bases fit TRBD1. Germline trimming cut 2 bases from V and 6 bases from J; bases unmatched to any gene: 5. Germline CDR1 GTSNPN, CDR2 SVGIG (reference sequence). CDR3 length: 14 amino acids. CDR3 bases: TGTGCCTGGAGTCTAGGGACAGGGGCGGATACGCAGTATTTT. It encodes CAWSLGTGADTQYF.

The chain uses TRBV5-1 and TRBJ2-6, with 7 bases lining up with TRBD1. The CDR3 contains 15 residues. Trimming removed 8 bases from V and 2 bases from J; junction bases left unmatched: 7. Germline lookup yields CDR1 SGHRS and CDR2 YFSETQ. CDR3 DNA: TGCGCCAGTCAACAGGGGAACGCTGGGGCCAACGTCCTGACTTTC. Protein: CASQQGNAGANVLTF.